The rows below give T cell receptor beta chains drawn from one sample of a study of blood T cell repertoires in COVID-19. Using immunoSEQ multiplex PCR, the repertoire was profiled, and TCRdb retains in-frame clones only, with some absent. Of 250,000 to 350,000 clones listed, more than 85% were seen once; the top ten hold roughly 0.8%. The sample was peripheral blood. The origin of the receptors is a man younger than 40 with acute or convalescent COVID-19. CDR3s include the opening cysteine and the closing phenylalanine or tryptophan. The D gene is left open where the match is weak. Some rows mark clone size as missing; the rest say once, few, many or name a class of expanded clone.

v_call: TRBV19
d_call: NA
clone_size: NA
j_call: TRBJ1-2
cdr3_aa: CASSMREGWIDGYTF
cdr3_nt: TGTGCCAGTAGTATGAGGGAGGGGTGGATTGATGGCTACACCTTC

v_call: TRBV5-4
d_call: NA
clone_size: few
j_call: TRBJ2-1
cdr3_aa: CASSSVGGADGNEQFF
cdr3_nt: TGTGCCAGCAGCTCGGTCGGGGGAGCGGATGGCAATGAGCAGTTCTTC

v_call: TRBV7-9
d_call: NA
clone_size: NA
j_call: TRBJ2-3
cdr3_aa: CASSLAKGGTDTQYF
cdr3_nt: TGTGCCAGCAGCTTAGCAAAGGGCGGGACAGATACGCAGTATTTT

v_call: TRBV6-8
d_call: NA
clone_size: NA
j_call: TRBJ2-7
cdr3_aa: CASSSLYREDSYEQYF
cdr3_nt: TGTGCCAGCAGTTCCTTATACAGGGAAGACTCCTACGAGCAGTACTTC

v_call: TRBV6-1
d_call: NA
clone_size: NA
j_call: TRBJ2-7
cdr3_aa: CASSEALRSGQYF
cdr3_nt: TGTGCCAGCAGTGAAGCGCTTCGTTCGGGGCAGTACTTC

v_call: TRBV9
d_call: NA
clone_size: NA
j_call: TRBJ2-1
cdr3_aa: CASSVEWRGYYNEQFF
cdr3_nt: TGTGCCAGCAGCGTAGAATGGAGAGGGTACTACAATGAGCAGTTCTTC

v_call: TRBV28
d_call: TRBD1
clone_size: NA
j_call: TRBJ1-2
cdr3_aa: CASTSPFGQGGGYTF
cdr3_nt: TGTGCCAGCACCTCTCCTTTCGGACAGGGGGGAGGCTACACCTTC

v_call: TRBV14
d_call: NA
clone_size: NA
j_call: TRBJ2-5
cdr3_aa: CASSWGRTQYF
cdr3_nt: TGTGCCAGCAGCTGGGGCCGGACCCAGTACTTC

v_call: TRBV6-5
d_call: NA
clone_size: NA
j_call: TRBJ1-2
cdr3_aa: CASGGIREANYGYTF
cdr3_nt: TGTGCCAGCGGGGGGATTCGGGAGGCTAACTATGGCTACACCTTC

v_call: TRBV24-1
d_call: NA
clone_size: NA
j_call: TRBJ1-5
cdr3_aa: CATSGAGVNQPQHF
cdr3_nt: TGTGCCACCAGTGGCGCGGGGGTCAATCAGCCCCAGCATTTT

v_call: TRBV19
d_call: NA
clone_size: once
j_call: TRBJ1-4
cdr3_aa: CASSPAGRGRENEKLFF
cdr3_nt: TGTGCCAGTAGCCCGGCGGGGAGAGGCAGGGAAAATGAAAAACTGTTTTTT

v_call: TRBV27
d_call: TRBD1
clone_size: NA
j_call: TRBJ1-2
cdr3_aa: CASSLDRGLNYGYTF
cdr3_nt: TGTGCCAGCAGTTTAGACAGGGGTTTGAACTATGGCTACACCTTC

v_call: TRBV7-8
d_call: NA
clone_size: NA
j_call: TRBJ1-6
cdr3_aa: CASSLAIGRVNNSPLHF
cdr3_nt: TGTGCCAGCAGCTTAGCGATAGGCAGGGTGAATAATTCACCCCTCCACTTT

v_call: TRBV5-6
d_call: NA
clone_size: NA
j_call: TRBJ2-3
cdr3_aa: CASSFGVWGGTDTQYF
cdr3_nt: TGTGCCAGCAGCTTTGGGGTATGGGGGGGCACAGATACGCAGTATTTT

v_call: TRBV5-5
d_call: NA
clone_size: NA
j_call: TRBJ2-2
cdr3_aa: CASTPRGGDTGELFF
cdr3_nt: TGTGCCAGCACGCCCCGCGGGGGCGACACCGGGGAGCTGTTTTTT

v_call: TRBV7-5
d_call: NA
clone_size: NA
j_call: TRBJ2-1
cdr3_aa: CARRQLDTFSYNEQFF
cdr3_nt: TGTGCCAGAAGACAATTGGACACCTTCTCCTACAATGAGCAGTTCTTC

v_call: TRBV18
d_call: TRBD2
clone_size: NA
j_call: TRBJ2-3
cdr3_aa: CASTLKGGPSGSTDTQYF
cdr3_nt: TGTGCCAGCACCCTTAAAGGAGGTCCTAGCGGGAGCACAGATACGCAGTATTTT

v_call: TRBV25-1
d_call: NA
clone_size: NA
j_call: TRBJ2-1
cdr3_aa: CASSEYLYNEQFF
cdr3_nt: TGTGCCAGCAGTGAATACCTATACAATGAGCAGTTCTTC

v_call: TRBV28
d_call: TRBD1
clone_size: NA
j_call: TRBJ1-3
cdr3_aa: CASREQGVSGNTIYF
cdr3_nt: TGTGCCAGCAGAGAACAGGGGGTTTCTGGAAACACCATATATTTT

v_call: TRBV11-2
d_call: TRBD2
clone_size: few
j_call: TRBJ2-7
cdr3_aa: CASTTDGTSFGSYEQYF
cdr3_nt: TGTGCCAGCACCACAGACGGGACTAGCTTTGGGTCCTACGAGCAGTACTTC

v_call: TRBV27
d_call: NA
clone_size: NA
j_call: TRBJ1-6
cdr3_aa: CASSFRVRDSPLHF
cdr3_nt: TGTGCCAGCAGCTTCAGGGTTCGGGATTCACCCCTCCACTTT

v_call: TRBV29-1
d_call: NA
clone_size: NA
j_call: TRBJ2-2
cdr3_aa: CSVVVNTGELFF
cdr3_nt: TGCAGCGTTGTCGTGAACACCGGGGAGCTGTTTTTT

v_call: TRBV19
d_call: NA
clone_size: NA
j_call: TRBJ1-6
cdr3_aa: CASSGTESSYNSPLHF
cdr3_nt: TGTGCCAGTAGTGGAACGGAGAGCTCCTATAATTCACCCCTCCACTTT

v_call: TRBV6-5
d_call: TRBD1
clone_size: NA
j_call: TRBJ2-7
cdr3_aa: CASSSTGTGGYEQYF
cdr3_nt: TGTGCCAGCAGTTCTACCGGGACAGGAGGGTACGAGCAGTACTTC

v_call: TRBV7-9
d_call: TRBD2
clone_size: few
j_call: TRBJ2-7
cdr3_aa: CASSLFTSGVYEQYF
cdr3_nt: TGTGCCAGCAGCTTATTTACTAGCGGAGTTTACGAGCAGTACTTC

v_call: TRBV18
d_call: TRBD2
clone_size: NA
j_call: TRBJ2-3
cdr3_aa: CASSPLAGDKNTQYF
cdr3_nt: TGTGCCAGCTCACCCCTAGCGGGGGATAAAAATACGCAGTATTTT

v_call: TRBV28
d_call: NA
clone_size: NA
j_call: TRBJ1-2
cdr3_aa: CASSHTSGSYGYTF
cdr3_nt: TGTGCCAGCAGTCACACATCCGGGAGTTATGGCTACACCTTC

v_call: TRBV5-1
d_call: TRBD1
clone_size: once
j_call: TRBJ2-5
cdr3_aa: CASSLTGPYQETQYF
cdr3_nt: TGCGCCAGCAGCCTGACAGGGCCGTACCAAGAGACCCAGTACTTC

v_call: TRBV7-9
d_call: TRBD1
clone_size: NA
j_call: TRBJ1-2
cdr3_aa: CASSLVGGSGYTF
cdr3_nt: TGTGCCAGCAGCTTAGTAGGGGGCAGTGGCTACACCTTC

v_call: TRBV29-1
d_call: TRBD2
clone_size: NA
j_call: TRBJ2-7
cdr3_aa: CSVGIPRGVAGGLTYEQYF
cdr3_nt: TGCAGCGTCGGGATCCCGAGGGGGGTAGCGGGAGGATTGACCTACGAGCAGTACTTC

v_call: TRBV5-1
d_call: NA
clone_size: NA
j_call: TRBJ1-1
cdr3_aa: CASRIGAENTEAFF
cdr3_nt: TGCGCCAGCAGAATAGGGGCGGAGAACACTGAAGCTTTCTTT

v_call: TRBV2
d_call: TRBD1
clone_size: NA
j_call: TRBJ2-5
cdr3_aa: CASSGQGLQETQYF
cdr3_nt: TGTGCCAGCAGTGGACAGGGTCTCCAAGAGACCCAGTACTTC

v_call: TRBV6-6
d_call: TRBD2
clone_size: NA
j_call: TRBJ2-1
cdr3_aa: CASSGLAGTYNEQFF
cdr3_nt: TGTGCCAGCAGTGGACTAGCGGGCACGTACAATGAGCAGTTCTTC

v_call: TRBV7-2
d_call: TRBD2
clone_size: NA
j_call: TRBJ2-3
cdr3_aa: CASSARGLADRTDTQYF
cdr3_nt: TGTGCCAGCAGCGCGCGGGGACTAGCGGACCGCACAGATACGCAGTATTTT

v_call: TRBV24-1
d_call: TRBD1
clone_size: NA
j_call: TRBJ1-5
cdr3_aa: CATSDSNPRGWGGNQPQHF
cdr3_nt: TGTGCCACCAGTGATTCCAACCCCAGGGGGTGGGGGGGCAATCAGCCCCAGCATTTT

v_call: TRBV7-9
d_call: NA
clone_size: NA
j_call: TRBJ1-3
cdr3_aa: CASSPSGVGNTIYF
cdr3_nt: TGTGCCAGCAGCCCCTCGGGGGTCGGAAACACCATATATTTT

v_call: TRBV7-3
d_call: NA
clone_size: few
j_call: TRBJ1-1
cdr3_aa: CASSFGGSTEAFF
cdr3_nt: TGTGCCAGCAGCTTTGGTGGCAGCACTGAAGCTTTCTTT

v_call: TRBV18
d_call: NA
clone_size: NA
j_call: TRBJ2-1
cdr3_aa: CASSQSQGGEQFF
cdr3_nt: TGTGCCAGCTCACAATCCCAGGGTGGTGAGCAGTTCTTC

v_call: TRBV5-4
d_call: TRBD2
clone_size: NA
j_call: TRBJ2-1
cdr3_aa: CASSLGGLEGYEQFF
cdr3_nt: TGTGCCAGCAGCTTGGGGGGACTAGAAGGATATGAGCAGTTCTTC

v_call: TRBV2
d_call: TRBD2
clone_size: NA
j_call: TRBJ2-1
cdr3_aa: CASSEWGGGLGNEQFF
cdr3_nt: TGTGCCAGCAGTGAATGGGGCGGGGGGCTCGGCAATGAGCAGTTCTTC

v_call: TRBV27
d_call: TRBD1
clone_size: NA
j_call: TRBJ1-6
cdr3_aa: CASSLRDRTNSPLHF
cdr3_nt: TGTGCCAGCAGTTTAAGGGACAGGACAAATTCACCCCTCCACTTT

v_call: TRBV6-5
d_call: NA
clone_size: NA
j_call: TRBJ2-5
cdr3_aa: CASSYNPGGGETQYF
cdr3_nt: TGTGCCAGCAGTTACAATCCCGGGGGTGGAGAGACCCAGTACTTC

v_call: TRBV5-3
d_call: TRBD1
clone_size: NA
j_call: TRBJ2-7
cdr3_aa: CARREGQEVYEQYF
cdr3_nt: TGTGCCAGAAGAGAAGGACAGGAGGTATACGAGCAGTACTTC

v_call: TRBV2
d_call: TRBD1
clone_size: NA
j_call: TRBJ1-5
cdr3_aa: CASEGRQGDQPQHF
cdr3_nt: TGTGCCTCCGAGGGGCGACAGGGCGATCAGCCCCAGCATTTT

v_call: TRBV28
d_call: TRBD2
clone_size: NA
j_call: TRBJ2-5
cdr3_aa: CASSLGGDGVAQETQYF
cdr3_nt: TGTGCCAGCAGTTTGGGAGGGGATGGGGTCGCTCAAGAGACCCAGTACTTC

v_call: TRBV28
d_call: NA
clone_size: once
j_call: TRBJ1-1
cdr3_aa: CASRQGAYTEAFF
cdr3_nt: TGTGCCAGCAGGCAGGGCGCGTACACTGAAGCTTTCTTT

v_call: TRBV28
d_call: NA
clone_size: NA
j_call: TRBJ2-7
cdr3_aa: CASSPSGRSYEQYF
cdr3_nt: TGTGCCAGCAGTCCCAGCGGTAGATCCTACGAGCAGTACTTC

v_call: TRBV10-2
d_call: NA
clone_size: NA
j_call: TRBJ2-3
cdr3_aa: CASSEFGPRDTQYF
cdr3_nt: TGCGCCAGCAGTGAGTTTGGCCCCAGAGATACGCAGTATTTT

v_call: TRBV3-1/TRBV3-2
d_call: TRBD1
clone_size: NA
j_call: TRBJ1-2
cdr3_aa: CASSQPLRDRAGGYTF
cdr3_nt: TGTGCCAGCAGCCAGCCCCTCCGGGACAGGGCGGGTGGCTACACCTTC

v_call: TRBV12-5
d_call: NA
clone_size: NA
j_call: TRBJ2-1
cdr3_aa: CASGSDSYNEQFF
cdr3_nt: TGTGCTAGTGGCTCCGACAGTTACAATGAGCAGTTCTTC

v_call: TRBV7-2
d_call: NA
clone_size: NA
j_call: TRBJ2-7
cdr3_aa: CASSDRQRRPYEQYF
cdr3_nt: TGTGCCAGCAGCGATCGGCAGAGGCGGCCCTACGAGCAGTACTTC

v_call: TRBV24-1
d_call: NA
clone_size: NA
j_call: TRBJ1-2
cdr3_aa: CATSQNRRGSPGSYTF
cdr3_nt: TGTGCCACCAGTCAAAATAGGCGGGGTAGCCCGGGGAGCTACACCTTC

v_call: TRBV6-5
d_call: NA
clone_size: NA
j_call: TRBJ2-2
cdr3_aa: CASSLRDTGELFF
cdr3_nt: TGTGCCAGCAGTCTCAGGGACACCGGGGAGCTGTTTTTT

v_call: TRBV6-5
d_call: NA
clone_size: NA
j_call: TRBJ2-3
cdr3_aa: CASSPERSTDTQYF
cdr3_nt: TGTGCCAGCAGCCCCGAGCGGAGCACAGATACGCAGTATTTT

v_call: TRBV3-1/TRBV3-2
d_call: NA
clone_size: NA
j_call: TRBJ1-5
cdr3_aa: CASSPRLNQPQHF
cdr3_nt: TGTGCCAGCAGCCCCCGTCTCAATCAGCCCCAGCATTTT

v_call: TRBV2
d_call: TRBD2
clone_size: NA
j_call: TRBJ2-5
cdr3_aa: CASSETLAGGAQETQYF
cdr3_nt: TGTGCCAGCAGTGAGACTTTGGCGGGGGGAGCACAAGAGACCCAGTACTTC